The TCR beta chain under discussion was sequenced for a study of identical twins. Germline values: CDR1 LGHNA, CDR2 YSLEER. V was trimmed by 0 bases and J by 4 bases, leaving 15 bases between them. The length of the CDR3 is 16 residues. TCRdb analysed the 5' RACE reads with MiXCR anew, one entry per CDR3 protein. The sample includes under 350,000 distinct CDR3 sequences, roughly 10% seen only once; the top ten take 6% to 8.5%. These records were also assigned to another study, of yellow fever vaccine responses in identical twins.

The chain uses TRBV4-3 and TRBJ2-5; D perhaps matches TRBD2 (5 bases). The TCR was taken from a woman younger than 30 in good health. Material for sequencing was CD8+ T cells sorted from blood. CDR3 nucleotides: TGCGCCAGCAGCCAAGATCGGGGTTTTTTTTTAGAGACCCAGTACTTC. Translation: CASSQDRGFFLETQYF.